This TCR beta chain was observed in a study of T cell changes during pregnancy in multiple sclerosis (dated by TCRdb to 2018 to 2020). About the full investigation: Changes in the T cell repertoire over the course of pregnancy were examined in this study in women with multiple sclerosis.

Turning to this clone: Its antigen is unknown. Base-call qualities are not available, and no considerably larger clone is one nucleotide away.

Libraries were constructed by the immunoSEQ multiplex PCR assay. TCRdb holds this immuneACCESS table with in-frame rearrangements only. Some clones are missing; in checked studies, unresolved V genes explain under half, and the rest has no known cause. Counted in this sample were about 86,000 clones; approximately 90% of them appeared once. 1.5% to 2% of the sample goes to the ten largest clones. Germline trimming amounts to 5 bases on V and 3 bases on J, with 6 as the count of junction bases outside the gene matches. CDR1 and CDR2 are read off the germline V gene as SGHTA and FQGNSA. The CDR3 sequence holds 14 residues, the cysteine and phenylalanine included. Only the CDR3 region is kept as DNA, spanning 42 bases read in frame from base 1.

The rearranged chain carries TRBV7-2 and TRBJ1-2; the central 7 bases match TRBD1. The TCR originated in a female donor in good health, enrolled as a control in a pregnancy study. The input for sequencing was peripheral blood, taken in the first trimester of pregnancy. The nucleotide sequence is TGTGCCAGCAGCGCCCGCACAGGGGACTATGGCTACACCTTC. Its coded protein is CASSARTGDYGYTF.